The sample holds a few counts of the clone carrying this T cell receptor beta chain. The sample is drawn from a study of blood T cell repertoires in COVID-19. Sequencing used immunoSEQ multiplex PCR; TCRdb keeps in-frame clones, though not all of them. The sample has 200,000 or so clones, about four fifths seen once; the top ten hold 1.3%. Per germline, CDR1 LNHDA and CDR2 SQIVND (reference sequence). Trimming shortened V by 8 bases and J by 1 base, and 20 bases separated the two germline ends. CDR3 length equals 16 residues. This TCR came from a woman aged 35 to 49 with acute COVID-19. Sequencing was performed on PBMCs or T cells enriched from blood (not recorded which). The J gene is TRBJ1-2, the V gene TRBV19; tentative D call: TRBD1 (5 bases). The CDR3 bases are TGTGCCAGTCAATGGGGCTCTCCCCAGGGTAACTATGGCTACACCTTC. Its protein is CASQWGSPQGNYGYTF.